This TCR beta chain was retrieved from a study of blood T cell repertoires in COVID-19. Method: immunoSEQ multiplex PCR; TCRdb's copy keeps in-frame clones and lacks some. The data hold 65,000 to 70,000 clones, with roughly three quarters observed a single time. Germline V CDR1 and CDR2: SGHDT, YYEEEE. Trimming pared 4 bases from V and 0 bases from J, leaving 8 bases between. This CDR3 comprises 13 residues. The source is a human donor in a cohort sampled during active COVID-19. Sequences were obtained from peripheral blood. The chain joins TRBV5-6 to TRBJ2-7; the D is unclear. CDR3 loop: CASSLLGSYEQYF. As DNA, the CDR3 is TGTGCCAGCAGCCTCCTCGGCTCCTACGAGCAGTACTTC.